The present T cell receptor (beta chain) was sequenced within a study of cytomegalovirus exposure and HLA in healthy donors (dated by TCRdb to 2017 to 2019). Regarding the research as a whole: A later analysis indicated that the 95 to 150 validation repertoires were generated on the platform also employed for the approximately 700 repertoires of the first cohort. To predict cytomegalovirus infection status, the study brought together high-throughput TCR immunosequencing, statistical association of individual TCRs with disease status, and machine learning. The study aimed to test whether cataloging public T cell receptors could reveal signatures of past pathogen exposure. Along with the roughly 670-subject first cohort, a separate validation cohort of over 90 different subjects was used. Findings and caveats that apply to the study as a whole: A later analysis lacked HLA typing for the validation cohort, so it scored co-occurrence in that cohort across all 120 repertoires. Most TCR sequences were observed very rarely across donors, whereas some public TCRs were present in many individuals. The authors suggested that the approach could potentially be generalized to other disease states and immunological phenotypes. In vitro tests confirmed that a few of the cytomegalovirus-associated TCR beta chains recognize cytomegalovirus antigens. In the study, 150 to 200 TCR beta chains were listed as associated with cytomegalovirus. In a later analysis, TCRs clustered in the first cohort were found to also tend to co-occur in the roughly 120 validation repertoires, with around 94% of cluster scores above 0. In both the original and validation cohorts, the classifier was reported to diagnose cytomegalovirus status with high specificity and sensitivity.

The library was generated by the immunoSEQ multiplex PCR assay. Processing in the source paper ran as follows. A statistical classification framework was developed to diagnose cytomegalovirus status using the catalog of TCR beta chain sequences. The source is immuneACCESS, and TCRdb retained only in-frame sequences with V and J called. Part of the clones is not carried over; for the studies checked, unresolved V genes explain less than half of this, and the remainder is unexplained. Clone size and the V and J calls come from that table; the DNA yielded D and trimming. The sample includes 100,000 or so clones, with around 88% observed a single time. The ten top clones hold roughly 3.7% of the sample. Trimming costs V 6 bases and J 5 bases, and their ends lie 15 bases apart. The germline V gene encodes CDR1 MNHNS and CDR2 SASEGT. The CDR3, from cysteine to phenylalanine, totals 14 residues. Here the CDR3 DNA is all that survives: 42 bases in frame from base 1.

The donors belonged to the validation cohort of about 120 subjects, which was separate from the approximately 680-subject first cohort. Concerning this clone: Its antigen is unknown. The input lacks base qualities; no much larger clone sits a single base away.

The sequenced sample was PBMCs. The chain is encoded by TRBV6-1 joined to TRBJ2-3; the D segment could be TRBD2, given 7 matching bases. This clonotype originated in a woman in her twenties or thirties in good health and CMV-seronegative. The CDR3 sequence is CASRSGGGGDTQYF. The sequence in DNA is TGTGCCAGCAGGAGTGGGGGAGGGGGAGATACGCAGTATTTT.